This T cell receptor beta chain was sequenced in a study of blood T cell repertoires in COVID-19. Background on the study: From T cells, B-cell-depleted T cells, or PBMCs came the material, which was cDNA or gDNA.

The CDR3 is made up of 15 amino acids. CDR1 is SGHDT, CDR2 YYEEEE, per germline. J lost 5 bases, V lost 4 bases, and 9 bases had no gene match. In the original workflow: Estimation of nucleated cell counts relied on the amplification of reference gene primers. Some clones are missing from TCRdb's copy, which holds only in-frame ones; the method was immunoSEQ multiplex PCR. The DNA was the basis for D and trimming; V, J and clone size are from that table. The sample comprises about 350,000 clones, under 95% of which are singletons, and 2.5% to 4% rests with the top ten. The TCR sequence derives from a young woman who had recovered from COVID-19. Sequencing used peripheral blood. This chain connects TRBV5-6 to TRBJ1-1; 9 positions agree with TRBD1. CDR3 in DNA: TGTGCCAGCAGCCGTCGGACAGGGGTGTTTACTGAAGCTTTCTTT. Its protein is CASSRRTGVFTEAFF.